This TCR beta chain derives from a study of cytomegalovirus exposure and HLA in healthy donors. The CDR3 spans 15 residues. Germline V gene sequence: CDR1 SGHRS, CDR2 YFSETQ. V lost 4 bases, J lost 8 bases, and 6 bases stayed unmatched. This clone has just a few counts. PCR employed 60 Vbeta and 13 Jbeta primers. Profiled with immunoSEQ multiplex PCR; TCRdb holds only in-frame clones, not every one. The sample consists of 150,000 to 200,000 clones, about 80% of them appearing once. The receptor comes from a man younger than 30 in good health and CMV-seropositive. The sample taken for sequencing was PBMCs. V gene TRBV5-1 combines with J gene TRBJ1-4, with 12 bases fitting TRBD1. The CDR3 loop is CASSLTGTGGEKLFF. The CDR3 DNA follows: TGCGCCAGCAGCCTGACCGGGACAGGGGGCGAAAAACTGTTTTTT. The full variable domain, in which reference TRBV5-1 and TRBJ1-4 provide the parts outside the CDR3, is KAGVTQTPRYLIKTRGQQVTLSCSPISGHRSVSWYQQTPGQGLQFLFEYFSETQRNKGNFPGRFSGRQFSNSRSEMNVSTLELGDSALYLCASSLTGTGGEKLFFGSGTQLSVL.